The rows below give T cell receptor beta chains drawn from one sample of a study of blood T cell repertoires in COVID-19. Assay used: immunoSEQ multiplex PCR; TCRdb lists only in-frame clones, some missing. Of 250,000 to 350,000 clones listed, approximately 82% were seen once; the top ten hold about 1.2%. The material sequenced was peripheral blood. These receptors all stem from a woman aged 45-60 years with acute or convalescent COVID-19. CDR3s include the opening cysteine and the closing phenylalanine or tryptophan. A D gene is named only where the DNA matches it firmly.

TRBV3-1/TRBV3-2	TRBD1	TRBJ1-6	CASSAQGAIASPLHF	TGTGCCAGCAGCGCACAGGGGGCGATCGCTTCACCCCTCCACTTT
TRBV2	NA	TRBJ1-1	CASSGREVHTEAFF	TGTGCCAGCAGTGGCCGGGAGGTCCACACTGAAGCTTTCTTT
TRBV5-1	NA	TRBJ2-2	CASSLIAGNTGELFF	TGCGCCAGCAGCTTGATTGCGGGGAACACCGGGGAGCTGTTTTTT
TRBV7-9	NA	TRBJ1-1	CASSLLQGEAFF	TGTGCCAGCAGCCTTCTACAGGGAGAAGCTTTCTTT
TRBV7-9	TRBD2	TRBJ2-5	CASSPGTSGAPQETQYF	TGTGCCAGCAGCCCCGGGACTAGCGGGGCTCCTCAAGAGACCCAGTACTTC
TRBV18	NA	TRBJ2-2	CASSQGIGITGELFF	TGTGCCAGCTCACAGGGAATCGGGATAACCGGGGAGCTGTTTTTT
TRBV11-2	TRBD1	TRBJ1-2	CASSLVGTGGEGYTF	TGTGCCAGCAGCTTAGTGGGGACAGGGGGCGAGGGCTACACCTTC
TRBV6-5	TRBD2	TRBJ2-1	CASGARGGRDNEQFF	TGTGCCAGCGGGGCCCGGGGCGGGAGGGACAATGAGCAGTTCTTC
TRBV29-1	TRBD2	TRBJ2-1	CSCGTSGRSEQFF	TGCAGCTGTGGGACTAGCGGGAGAAGTGAGCAGTTCTTC
TRBV5-1	NA	TRBJ2-3	CASSPTMTASTDTQYF	TGCGCCAGCAGCCCGACAATGACAGCGAGCACAGATACGCAGTATTTT
TRBV10-3	NA	TRBJ1-2	CAISDPTASNYGYTF	TGTGCCATCAGTGACCCGACAGCGTCTAACTATGGCTACACCTTC
TRBV3-1/TRBV3-2	TRBD2	TRBJ2-5	CASSQAGGNQETQYF	TGTGCCAGCAGCCAAGCGGGGGGGAACCAAGAGACCCAGTACTTC
TRBV7-7	TRBD1	TRBJ2-7	CASSLYQGAHEQYF	TGTGCCAGCAGCTTATACCAGGGGGCTCACGAGCAGTACTTC
TRBV29-1	TRBD1	TRBJ1-3	CSVAGDRGSGNTIYF	TGCAGCGTTGCGGGGGACAGGGGGTCTGGAAACACCATATATTTT
TRBV5-1	TRBD2	TRBJ2-3	CASSLAFSGGAADTQYF	TGCGCCAGCAGCTTGGCCTTTAGCGGGGGGGCGGCAGATACGCAGTATTTT
TRBV29-1	NA	TRBJ2-2	CSVSGLRSGELFF	TGCAGCGTTTCGGGACTGAGGAGCGGGGAGCTGTTTTTT
TRBV2	NA	TRBJ1-6	CASRAAGSYNSPLHF	TGTGCCAGCAGAGCCGCCGGGTCTTATAATTCACCCCTCCACTTT
TRBV5-1	TRBD1	TRBJ2-2	CASSWTGATGELFF	TGCGCCAGCAGCTGGACAGGAGCCACCGGGGAGCTGTTTTTT
TRBV9	TRBD2	TRBJ2-5	CASTRLAEPQETQYF	TGTGCCAGCACGCGGCTAGCGGAACCGCAAGAGACCCAGTACTTC
TRBV5-1	NA	TRBJ2-2	CASSSRVGELFF	TGCGCCAGCAGCTCGAGGGTGGGGGAGCTGTTTTTT